The 8 T cell receptor beta chains below come from one sample, sequenced in a study of T cells in Graves' hyperthyroidism and ophthalmopathy. Amplified TCR beta CDR3 regions came from RNA transcripts. RT-PCR in the first round (using the HTBI primer set) targeted the TCR CDR3. Using its own MiXCR run on the multiplex PCR reads, TCRdb lists one record per CDR3 protein. Among 250,000 to 300,000 distinct CDR3 sequences listed, about 19% were seen once. Sequences were obtained from blood. These receptors all come from a man in his forties or fifties with Graves' ophthalmopathy.

This clonotype was counted at least ten times. The J gene is TRBJ2-7, the V gene TRBV19, with 7 bases that match TRBD1. The CDR3 totals 15 residues. Germline values: CDR1 LNHDA, CDR2 SQIVND (reference sequence). Trimming at V came to 5 bases and at J to 3 bases, leaving 10 bases not matched to a gene. As DNA, the CDR3 is TGTGCCAGTAGTGTGCAACAGGGGCCATACTACGAGCAGTACTTC. This codes for CASSVQQGPYYEQYF.

Ten or more counts support this clonotype. The chain employs TRBV20-1 and TRBJ2-4; possible D gene TRBD2, 5 bases. Trimming cost V 2 bases and J 4 bases, with 12 bases left between them. The CDR3 is 14 amino acids. CDR1 and CDR2 from the germline V gene are DFQATT and SNEGSKA (reference sequence). The CDR3 loop is CSARSWGEKNIQYF. CDR3 in DNA: TGCAGTGCTAGATCATGGGGAGAGAAAAACATTCAGTACTTC.

This clonotype was detected ten times or more. The chain is built from TRBV20-1 and TRBJ2-1; TRBD1 aligns across 9 bases. The CDR3 runs 14 residues. J gave up 3 bases and V 5 bases, and 5 bases lay outside the gene matches. The germline V gene has CDR1 DFQATT and CDR2 SNEGSKA (reference sequence). The DNA of the CDR3 is TGCAGTGCTCGGGACAGGGTGCACTACAATGAGCAGTTCTTC. This gives the protein CSARDRVHYNEQFF.

This clonotype has ten or more counts. V usage is TRBV7-2 and J usage is TRBJ2-7, with D unclear. Germline values: CDR1 SGHTA, CDR2 FQGNSA. This CDR3 region has 14 residues. Trimming took off 2 bases at V and 0 bases at J, with 8 bases between the two ends. CDR3 sequence reads: CASSLRYNSYEQYF. The DNA of the CDR3 is TGTGCCAGCAGCTTACGCTATAACTCCTACGAGCAGTACTTC.

Of note for this clonotype: Relative to the germline gene, one junction end is altered; a read error may explain this. The chain joins TRBV20-1 to TRBJ2-3; weak D call: TRBD2 (5 bases). The CDR3 length is 14 residues. CDR1 DFQATT and CDR2 SNEGSKA come from the germline V gene (reference sequence). CDR3 loop: CSAGDYQSTDTQYF. As DNA, the CDR3 is TGCAGTGCTGGAGACTACCAGAGCACAGATACGCAGTATTTT.

This clonotype turned up a few times. The chain employs TRBV6-2 or TRBV6-3 and TRBJ1-5, with D possibly matching TRBD1 (6 bases). V lost 8 bases, J lost 5 bases, and 22 bases lay in between. CDR1 is MNHEY and CDR2 is SVGEGT in the germline V gene. The CDR3 has 16 amino acids. The CDR3 nucleotides are TGTGCCAGCGGGCTACGATCCCAGGGGCGGGATCAGCCCCAGCATTTT. Its protein product is CASGLRSQGRDQPQHF.

This clonotype was counted ten times or more. V and J are TRBV28 and TRBJ2-7; 7 bases are a match to TRBD1. Germline values: CDR1 MDHEN, CDR2 SYDVKM. V shed 7 bases and J 0 bases; nucleotides not matched to a gene: 6. This CDR3 spans 14 amino acids. The CDR3 sequence: CASTETGYSYEQYF. CDR3 nucleotide sequence: TGTGCCAGCACCGAGACAGGGTACTCCTACGAGCAGTACTTC.

This clonotype was seen many times. The chain carries TRBV7-2 and TRBJ1-1; no firm D call. The germline CDR1 and CDR2 sequences are SGHTA and FQGNSA. V dropped 2 bases and J dropped 0 bases, with 10 bases sitting between them. The CDR3 runs 15 residues. Written as DNA, the CDR3 is TGTGCCAGCAGCTTATTCGGCAGAATGAACACTGAAGCTTTCTTT. This sequence encodes CASSLFGRMNTEAFF.